These 31 T cell receptor beta chains came from one sample sequenced in a study of cytomegalovirus exposure and HLA in healthy donors. Measured with immunoSEQ multiplex PCR; TCRdb has only the in-frame clones, and not every one. The top ten hold approximately 0.8% of the sample, which has about 360,000 clones, 75% to 90% seen once. The sample was PBMCs. The origin of the receptors is a woman aged 18 to 35 in good health and CMV-seronegative.

This clone was observed a few times. The V gene is TRBV14, the J gene TRBJ1-6; no clear D. There are 16 residues in the CDR3. Deletions cut 0 bases from V and 7 bases from J, with 13 bases between. The germline V gene encodes CDR1 SGHDN and CDR2 FVKESK. The CDR3 DNA follows: TGTGCCAGCAGCCAAGATGTTGGGCAGGTGAATTCACCCCTCCACTTT. This translates into CASSQDVGQVNSPLHF.

The gene calls are TRBV7-8 and TRBJ1-2; tentatively, D is TRBD1 (5 bases). The germline V and J ends were trimmed by 5 bases and 8 bases, with 12 bases remaining between them. Germline CDR1 SGHVS, CDR2 FQNEAQ. This CDR3 has 12 amino acids. CDR3 region: CASSPGDSGYTF. The CDR3 coding sequence is TGTGCCAGCAGCCCGGGGGATAGCGGCTACACCTTC. The full variable domain, in which reference TRBV7-8 and TRBJ1-2 provide the parts outside the CDR3, is GAGVSQSPRYKVAKRGQDVALRCDPISGHVSLFWYQQALGQGPEFLTYFQNEAQLDKSGLPSDRFFAERPEGSVSTLKIQRTQQEDSAVYLCASSPGDSGYTFGSGTRLTVV.

The genes are TRBV28 and TRBJ2-7; D unresolved. The CDR3 is made up of 15 amino acids. V dropped 7 bases and J dropped 7 bases, with 23 bases sitting between them. The germline V gene encodes CDR1 MDHEN and CDR2 SYDVKM. Here the CDR3 DNA reads TGTGCCAGCAACCTAAGACGGAATCGTGGAGTGGAGCAGTACTTC. It specifies CASNLRRNRGVEQYF.

The V call is TRBV27, the J call TRBJ2-1; D possibly corresponds to TRBD2 (6 bases). Trimming removed 6 bases at V and 3 bases at J, with 9 bases between. The CDR3 has 13 residues. Per germline, CDR1 MNHEY and CDR2 SMNVEV (reference sequence). CDR3 bases: TGTGCCAGCAGGGGACTCAACTACAATGAGCAGTTCTTC. As protein: CASRGLNYNEQFF.

The gene calls are TRBV7-9 and TRBJ2-7; a weak D match, TRBD2 (8 bases). The CDR3 extends over 17 amino acids. CDR1 and CDR2 (germline): SEHNR, FQNEAQ (reference sequence). V was cut by 5 bases and J by 0 bases, with 20 bases left in between. The DNA of the CDR3 is TGTGCCAGCAGCCCCCCAATCGGGGGGGACAGCTCCTACGAGCAGTACTTC. Its translation is CASSPPIGGDSSYEQYF.

This clone came up a few times. V gene TRBV2 combines with J gene TRBJ1-2, with no clear D. The CDR3 covers 14 residues. V was cut by 4 bases and J by 0 bases, with 9 bases left in between. The germline gives CDR1 SNHLY, CDR2 FYNNEI. CDR3 protein: CASSVGGANYGYTF. CDR3 bases: TGTGCCAGCAGTGTAGGCGGAGCTAACTATGGCTACACCTTC.

The chain recombines TRBV5-4 with TRBJ1-1; 10 nucleotides align to TRBD1. The CDR3 loop spans 17 amino acids. Per the germline V gene, CDR1 is SGHNT and CDR2 is YYREEE (reference sequence). The junction had 15 bases not matched to a gene; V was cut back by 4 bases and J by 6 bases. CDR3: CASSERRTGGSRSEAFF. The CDR3 DNA reads TGTGCCAGCAGCGAAAGGAGGACAGGGGGATCTAGGTCTGAAGCTTTCTTT. The variable domain in full, completed from reference TRBV5-4 and TRBJ1-1, reads ETGVTQSPTHLIKTRGQQVTLRCSSQSGHNTVSWYQQALGQGPQFIFQYYREEENGRGNFPPRFSGLQFPNYSSELNVNALELDDSALYLCASSERRTGGSRSEAFFGQGTRLTVV.

The chain employs TRBV30 and TRBJ1-1; D unresolved. V was trimmed by 0 bases and J by 5 bases, leaving 10 bases between them. Germline V gene lookup returns CDR1 GTSNPN and CDR2 SVGIG (reference sequence). The CDR3 is made up of 13 amino acids. In DNA, the CDR3 is TGTGCCTGGAGTGTTACGACTGGGACTGAAGCTTTCTTT. Protein product: CAWSVTTGTEAFF.

V and J are TRBV15 and TRBJ1-5; no clear D gene. The germline V gene encodes CDR1 LNHNV and CDR2 YYDKDF (reference sequence). Trimming left V 0 bases short and J 1 base short, with 7 bases between. This CDR3 has 15 residues. The CDR3 sequence is CATSRDGGSNQPQHF. The CDR3 DNA is TGTGCCACCAGCAGAGATGGCGGGAGCAATCAGCCCCAGCATTTT.

The chain recombines TRBV18 with TRBJ2-5, with 8 bases fitting TRBD1. J gave up 5 bases and V 6 bases, and 2 bases lay outside the gene matches. Germline V gene data show CDR1 as KGHSH and CDR2 as LQKENI. CDR3 length equals 12 residues. The CDR3: CASSRDRETQYF. In DNA form, the CDR3 reads TGTGCCAGCTCTCGGGACAGGGAGACCCAGTACTTC.

The gene calls are TRBV28 and TRBJ1-1, with a weak D call TRBD1 (6 bases). Trimming removed 7 bases from V and 12 bases from J, with 15 bases in between. The V gene's germline CDR1 is MDHEN and CDR2 SYDVKM. The CDR3 is 11 amino acids. The CDR3, as DNA: TGTGCCAGCATTGAGAACAGGGTACCTTTCTTT. It codes for CASIENRVPFF.

The rearrangement uses TRBV11-2 and TRBJ2-5, with D possibly matching TRBD2 (6 bases). Per germline, CDR1 SGHAT and CDR2 FQNNGV. The V end was cut by 1 base, the J end by 5 bases, with 11 bases between. The CDR3 length is 14 residues. In DNA form, the CDR3 reads TGTGCCAGCAGCTTAGTGGCGGCGGGGGAGACCCAGTACTTC. Translation: CASSLVAAGETQYF. The entire variable domain, with the rest obtained from reference TRBV11-2 and TRBJ2-5, is as follows: EAGVAQSPRYKIIEKRQSVAFWCNPISGHATLYWYQQILGQGPKLLIQFQNNGVVDDSQLPKDRFSAERLKGVDSTLKIQPAKLEDSAVYLCASSLVAAGETQYFGPGTRLLVL.

This clone appeared a few times. V usage is TRBV27 and J usage is TRBJ1-2, with no clear D. The CDR3 loop spans 15 amino acids. CDR1 and CDR2 from the germline V gene are MNHEY and SMNVEV (reference sequence). Trimming removed 3 bases from V and 7 bases from J, with 18 bases in between. CDR3 DNA: TGTGCCAGCAGTTTTGCCCGGAGAGGGAACGTTGGCTACACCTTC. As protein: CASSFARRGNVGYTF.

The chain has TRBV15 and TRBJ2-4; D ambiguous. The CDR3 is made up of 13 amino acids. CDR1 is LNHNV, CDR2 YYDKDF, per germline (reference sequence). The V and J ends lost 3 bases and 5 bases respectively, with 8 bases between them. CDR3 sequence: CATSRSLENIQYF. The CDR3 bases are TGTGCCACCAGCAGGTCCCTAGAAAACATTCAGTACTTC.

This clone was recorded once. The V call is TRBV28, the J call TRBJ1-1; TRBD1 matches 8 bases. Germline CDR1 reads MDHEN; CDR2 reads SYDVKM. V gave up 3 bases and J gave up 4 bases; unmatched junction bases: 7. This CDR3 region has 15 residues. Here the CDR3 DNA reads TGTGCCAGCAGTTTCCATCAGGGGGCGAGCACTGAAGCTTTCTTT. Its protein product is CASSFHQGASTEAFF.

This chain links TRBV5-6 with TRBJ2-2; D is unclear. Per germline, CDR1 SGHDT and CDR2 YYEEEE. V was trimmed by 5 bases and J by 1 base, leaving 3 bases between them. The CDR3 contains 12 residues. This CDR3 reads CASSRNTGELFF. Written as DNA, the CDR3 is TGTGCCAGCAGTCGGAACACCGGGGAGCTGTTTTTT.

This clone was seen a few times. The chain combines TRBV19 with TRBJ2-2; D is perhaps TRBD2 (7 bases). Germline V gives CDR1 LNHDA, CDR2 SQIVND (reference sequence). The V end lost 6 bases, the J end lost 6 bases, and 14 bases lay between the germline ends. The CDR3 has 14 amino acids. CDR3 region: CASSWRGLAGELFF. The CDR3 DNA sequence: TGTGCCAGTAGCTGGCGGGGGCTTGCCGGGGAGCTGTTTTTT. The full variable domain, its missing parts supplied by reference TRBV19 and TRBJ2-2, is DGGITQSPKYLFRKEGQNVTLSCEQNLNHDAMYWYRQDPGQGLRLIYYSQIVNDFQKGDIAEGYSVSREKKESFPLTVTSAQKNPTAFYLCASSWRGLAGELFFGEGSRLTVL.

The chain recombines TRBV18 with TRBJ1-4, with D hard to call. V shed 5 bases and J shed 8 bases, with 12 bases lying between them. The CDR3 consists of 13 residues. Germline-derived CDR1 and CDR2 are KGHSH and LQKENI. CDR3: CASSLGLREKLFF. CDR3 sequence (DNA): TGTGCCAGCTCATTAGGACTGAGGGAAAAACTGTTTTTT.

The rearrangement uses TRBV5-1 and TRBJ2-7; 9 bases are a match to TRBD1. This CDR3 is built from 14 residues. V gave up 0 bases and J gave up 4 bases; unmatched junction bases: 2. From germline, CDR1 is SGHRS and CDR2 YFSETQ. Here the CDR3 reads CASSLVGQGYEQYF. In DNA form, the CDR3 reads TGCGCCAGCAGCTTGGTCGGACAGGGGTACGAGCAGTACTTC.

The chain uses TRBV7-9 and TRBJ1-2; 9 bases map to TRBD1. V dropped 3 bases and J dropped 7; count of bases not matched to a gene: 15. Germline-derived CDR1 and CDR2 are SEHNR and FQNEAQ (reference sequence). This CDR3 has 17 amino acids. DNA for the CDR3: TGTGCCAGCAGCTTGTTGGAAAGGGGAACAGGGGGCTTTGGCTACACCTTC. Its translation: CASSLLERGTGGFGYTF.

CDR3 coding DNA: TGTGCCAGCAGCTTAACTAGCGGGAGGGCCGGTGAGCAGTTCTTC. Residues: CASSLTSGRAGEQFF. J is TRBJ2-1 and V is TRBV7-2, with TRBD2 identical over 13 bases. J lost 9 bases, V lost 2 bases, and 4 bases had no gene match. The CDR3 contains 15 residues. Germline V gives CDR1 SGHTA, CDR2 FQGNSA. Filled out from reference TRBV7-2 and TRBJ2-1, the complete variable domain reads GAGVSQSPSNKVTEKGKDVELRCDPISGHTALYWYRQSLGQGLEFLIYFQGNSAPDKSGLPSDRFSAERTGGSVSTLTIQRTQQEDSAVYLCASSLTSGRAGEQFFGPGTRLTVL.

This clone appeared once. The rearrangement joins TRBV11-3 to TRBJ2-7; 9 bases match TRBD1. The length of the CDR3 is 16 residues. Trimming took 1 base from V and 3 from J; bases not matched to a gene: 7. Germline V CDR1 and CDR2: SGHNT, YENEEA. The CDR3 nucleotides are TGTGCCAGCAGCTTAGTCCCGGGACAGGGTGACTACGAGCAGTACTTC. Protein sequence: CASSLVPGQGDYEQYF.

This rearrangement joins TRBV2 to TRBJ1-2, with 10 bases aligning to TRBD1. The CDR3 covers 15 residues. V was clipped by 6 bases and J by 8 bases; unmatched bases: 12. CDR1 and CDR2 from the germline V gene are SNHLY and FYNNEI. The CDR3 region has the DNA TGTGCCAGCAGCGATCTTGATCGGGACAGGGGAGGCTACACCTTC. Encoded protein: CASSDLDRDRGGYTF.

The rearrangement uses TRBV2 and TRBJ2-2, with 9 positions matching TRBD2. CDR1 SNHLY and CDR2 FYNNEI come from the germline V gene. The CDR3 has 15 residues. The V segment lost 6 bases and the J segment 4 bases; nucleotides outside the gene matches: 6. The chain's CDR3 is CASRSGLASTGELFF. Written as DNA, the CDR3 is TGTGCCAGCAGATCTGGACTAGCGAGCACCGGGGAGCTGTTTTTT.

This chain uses TRBV15 with TRBJ2-7; D is undetermined. CDR3 length: 15 amino acids. Germline loops: CDR1 LNHNV, CDR2 YYDKDF (reference sequence). Trimming took 0 bases from V and 3 from J, leaving 12 bases between them. CDR3 residues: CATSREHGPHYEQYF. The CDR3 nucleotides are TGTGCCACCAGCAGAGAACATGGGCCCCACTACGAGCAGTACTTC.

This clone was detected only once. The rearrangement uses TRBV2 and TRBJ2-2; a weak D match, TRBD1 (5 bases). In germline, CDR1 is SNHLY, CDR2 FYNNEI. The CDR3 is 13 amino acids. V gave up 6 bases and J gave up 4 bases, with 9 bases separating them. DNA of the CDR3: TGTGCCAGCAGAGTAGACAGCACCGGGGAGCTGTTTTTT. Protein product: CASRVDSTGELFF.

The chain employs TRBV13 and TRBJ2-2; possible D gene TRBD2, 5 bases. There are 17 residues in the CDR3. Per the germline V gene, CDR1 is PRHDT and CDR2 is FYEKMQ (reference sequence). Trimming took off 1 base at V and 5 bases at J, with 17 bases between the two ends. In DNA form, the CDR3 reads TGTGCCAGCAGCTTAGTGGGAGAAGGTAGTTTGACCGGGGAGCTGTTTTTT. It yields the protein CASSLVGEGSLTGELFF.

A note on this clone: In the same sample, other DNA sequences code for this CDR3. This chain connects TRBV28 to TRBJ2-7; D is undetermined. Germline V gives CDR1 MDHEN, CDR2 SYDVKM. The V end lost 4 bases, the J end lost 2 bases, and 3 bases lay between the germline ends. There are 11 residues in the CDR3. The CDR3 loop is CASSSAYEQYF. The CDR3 DNA is TGTGCCAGCAGTTCGGCCTACGAGCAGTACTTC.

The V gene is TRBV10-1, the J gene TRBJ2-1; D is unclear. With 2 bases removed from V and 1 base from J, the gap between germline ends came to 3 bases. The germline V gene has CDR1 WNHNN and CDR2 SYGVQD (reference sequence). The CDR3 loop spans 13 amino acids. In DNA, the CDR3 is TGCGCCAGCAGTGAGCTGTCCTACAATGAGCAGTTCTTC. This translates into CASSELSYNEQFF.

This clone was seen once. The sample holds other DNA sequences that translate to the same CDR3. CDR3 nucleotide sequence: TGCGCCAGCAGCTTGGCTAGCAGCTCCTACGAGCAGTACTTC. This gives the protein CASSLASSSYEQYF. The chain uses TRBV5-1 and TRBJ2-7; TRBD2 is a possible D gene (5 bases). The CDR3 covers 14 residues. V lost 0 bases to trimming and J lost 0 bases, with 7 bases between them. From germline, CDR1 is SGHRS and CDR2 YFSETQ.

The chain uses TRBV7-8 and TRBJ1-1, with D tentatively TRBD1 (5 bases). This CDR3 spans 13 amino acids. Deletions cut 1 base from V and 5 bases from J, with 8 bases between. Germline assignment: CDR1 SGHVS and CDR2 FQNEAQ. The CDR3 region has the DNA TGTGCCAGCAGCTTAGGGGGGAGGACTGAAGCTTTCTTT. This translates into CASSLGGRTEAFF.